Following are 2 T cell receptor beta chains from one sample sequenced in a study of early T cells in non-severe SARS-CoV-2 infection. MiXCR was run by TCRdb on the 5' RACE reads, yielding one entry per CDR3 protein. The sample includes tens of thousands of distinct CDR3 sequences, about 3.7% of them seen just once. Material: whole blood. Every receptor here comes from an adult who was a healthcare worker with PCR-confirmed SARS-CoV-2 infection or an uninfected control (not recorded which).

This clonotype has ten or more counts. The chain carries TRBV14 and TRBJ2-3; D remains ambiguous. V shed 0 bases and J shed 4 bases, with 11 bases lying between them. Looked up from germline, CDR1 is SGHDN and CDR2 is FVKESK. This CDR3 contains 15 residues. DNA for the CDR3: TGTGCCAGCAGCCAAGATGGGTGGCGTCCAGATACGCAGTATTTT. Amino acids: CASSQDGWRPDTQYF.

This clonotype was observed a handful of times. The J gene is TRBJ1-3, the V gene TRBV20-1, with TRBD1 as a possible D gene (5 bases). Germline-derived CDR1 and CDR2 are DFQATT and SNEGSKA (reference sequence). V shed 5 bases and J shed 0 bases, with 11 bases lying between them. The CDR3 totals 14 residues. Here the CDR3 reads CSAQTGVSGNTIYF. The CDR3 nucleotides read TGCAGTGCTCAAACAGGAGTCTCTGGAAACACCATATATTTT.